This T cell receptor (beta chain) was obtained from a study of lymphopenia after photon versus proton radiotherapy. This table comes from immunoSEQ multiplex PCR, and its TCRdb copy is limited to in-frame clones, with some not included. This table holds 77,000 or so clones, around 80% found once. As to this clone: What it recognizes is unknown.

Study-wide results and caveats: Proton therapy kept repertoires fairly stable, unlike photons, which gained effector/memory cells. After lymphocyte nadir, photon-treated repertoires showed oligoclonal expansion, especially CD8+ Temra. Post-nadir TCR diversity decline inversely tracked overall survival among those who died.

CDR3 length: 16 residues. The germline V gene encodes CDR1 GTSNPN and CDR2 SVGIG (reference sequence). With V trimmed by 1 base and J by 2 bases, 5 bases remained unmatched. Sequencing used peripheral blood, obtained from a patient treated with proton-based radiotherapy. The genes are TRBV30 and TRBJ2-1; TRBD2 aligns across 10 bases. The TCR was taken from a man aged 55 to 69 with pancreatic cancer. The CDR3 DNA follows: TGTGCCTGGAGTGATCAGGGACTAGCGACCTACAATGAGCAGTTCTTC. Translated, it gives CAWSDQGLATYNEQFF.